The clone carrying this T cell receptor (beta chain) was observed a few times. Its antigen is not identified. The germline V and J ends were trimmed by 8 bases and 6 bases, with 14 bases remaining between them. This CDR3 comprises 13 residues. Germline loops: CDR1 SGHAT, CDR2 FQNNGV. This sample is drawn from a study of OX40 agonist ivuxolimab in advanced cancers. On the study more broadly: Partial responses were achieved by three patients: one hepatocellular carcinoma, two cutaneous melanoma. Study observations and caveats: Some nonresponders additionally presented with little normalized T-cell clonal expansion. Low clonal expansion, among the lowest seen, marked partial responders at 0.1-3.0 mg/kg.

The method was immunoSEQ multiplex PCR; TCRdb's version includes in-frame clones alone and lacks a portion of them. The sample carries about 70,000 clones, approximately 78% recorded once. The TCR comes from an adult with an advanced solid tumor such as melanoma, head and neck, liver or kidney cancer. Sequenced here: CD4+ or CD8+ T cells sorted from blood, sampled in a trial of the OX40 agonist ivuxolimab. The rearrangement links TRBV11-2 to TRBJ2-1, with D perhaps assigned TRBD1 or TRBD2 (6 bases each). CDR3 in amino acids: CASRGGRSNEQFF. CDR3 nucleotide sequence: TGTGCCAGCCGAGGGGGGCGAAGCAATGAGCAGTTCTTC.